The 12 T cell receptor beta chains below were found in one sample sequenced in a study of cytomegalovirus exposure and HLA in healthy donors. PCR used 60 Vbeta primers and 13 Jbeta primers. The method was immunoSEQ multiplex PCR; TCRdb's version includes in-frame clones alone and lacks a portion of them. Of about 140,000 clones in the sample, roughly 79% were seen once. The sequenced sample consisted of PBMCs. Receptors originate from a woman in her thirties or forties in good health and CMV-seronegative.

This clone was detected only once. The V gene is TRBV11-3, the J gene TRBJ1-1, with no clear D. Germline lookup yields CDR1 SGHNT and CDR2 YENEEA. The CDR3 runs 13 residues. Trimming stripped 5 bases from V and 2 bases from J, with 9 bases between. The CDR3 region has the DNA TGTGCCAGCAGCCCCTGGCCAAACACTGAAGCTTTCTTT. Translating gives CASSPWPNTEAFF.

V is TRBV27 and J is TRBJ1-1; D is unresolved. Germline lookup yields CDR1 MNHEY and CDR2 SMNVEV (reference sequence). There are 14 residues in the CDR3. V lost 5 bases and J lost 3, with 13 bases in between. The CDR3 sequence is CASSLEGRHTEAFF. For the CDR3, the DNA is TGTGCCAGCAGTCTCGAGGGCAGACACACTGAAGCTTTCTTT.

The CDR3 region is CASSIVVSGGADTQYF. As DNA, the CDR3 is TGTGCCAGTAGTATAGTAGTTAGCGGGGGTGCAGATACGCAGTATTTT. This chain connects TRBV19 to TRBJ2-3, with 9 bases that match TRBD2. CDR1 and CDR2 (germline): LNHDA, SQIVND (reference sequence). The CDR3 spans 16 residues. V lost 1 base and J lost 4; bases outside the gene matches: 6.

This clone was seen just once. This rearrangement joins TRBV29-1 to TRBJ2-3; 10 nucleotides match TRBD1. Trimming at V came to 7 bases and at J to 6 bases, leaving 10 bases not matched to a gene. CDR1 is SQVTM and CDR2 is ANQGSEA in the germline V gene. CDR3 length: 14 amino acids. CDR3 nucleotide sequence: TGCAGCGGTTCCGGGACAGGGGAAGTGGATACGCAGTATTTT. It encodes CSGSGTGEVDTQYF.

The genes are TRBV2 and TRBJ1-2, with TRBD1 matching over 8 bases. Germline V gives CDR1 SNHLY, CDR2 FYNNEI. The ends lost 9 bases at V and 8 bases at J; junction bases unmatched: 8. The CDR3 is 12 residues long. CDR3 DNA: TGTGCCAGGGGGACAGGCGCTAGGGGCTACACCTTC. Translating gives CARGTGARGYTF.

The V gene is TRBV27, the J gene TRBJ1-5; 7 bases are a match to TRBD1. The V gene's germline CDR1 is MNHEY and CDR2 SMNVEV (reference sequence). CDR3 size: 16 residues. Trimming removed 0 bases from V and 3 bases from J; junction bases left unmatched: 5. CDR3 DNA: TGTGCCAGCAGTTTATCGGGGCAGGGGGTCAATCAGCCCCAGCATTTT. Translated, it gives CASSLSGQGVNQPQHF.

The V gene is TRBV5-5, the J gene TRBJ1-1; 8 bases map to TRBD1. The CDR3 is 15 residues long. Germline CDR1 reads SGHKS; CDR2 reads YYEKEE (reference sequence). J lost 1 base, V lost 4 bases, and 6 bases had no gene match. CDR3 DNA: TGTGCCAGCAGCGGGACAGGAACCAAGAACACTGAAGCTTTCTTT. Its protein product is CASSGTGTKNTEAFF.

This clone was seen only a few times. This chain's CDR3 is CASSPGWRSGAPEQYF. The CDR3 region has the DNA TGTGCCAGCAGCCCCGGCTGGCGTAGCGGGGCCCCCGAGCAGTACTTC. The V call is TRBV5-8, the J call TRBJ2-7, with 8 positions matching TRBD2. V shed 4 bases, J shed 6 bases, and the junction held 15 bases outside the gene matches. The CDR3 has 16 amino acids. Germline CDR1 is SGHTS and CDR2 is YDEGEE.

This chain joins TRBV6-5 and TRBJ2-5; TRBD1 agrees at 7 bases. V shed 2 bases, J shed 1 base, and the junction held 7 bases outside the gene matches. Germline values: CDR1 MNHEY, CDR2 SVGAGI. The CDR3 has 16 residues. The CDR3 region is CASSYGTEITQETQYF. The CDR3 nucleotides are TGTGCCAGCAGTTACGGGACAGAGATAACCCAAGAGACCCAGTACTTC.

V and J are TRBV9 and TRBJ1-2; 11 bases map to TRBD1. The CDR3 extends over 14 amino acids. The V and J ends lost 4 bases and 7 bases, in that order; junction bases with no gene match: 6. Germline CDR1 and CDR2: SGDLS and YYNGEE. The CDR3 region is CASSLRGQGVGYTF. The CDR3 region has the DNA TGTGCCAGCAGCCTGAGGGGACAGGGGGTTGGCTACACCTTC.

The rearrangement uses TRBV7-2 and TRBJ2-5, with D possibly matching TRBD2 (5 bases). Trimming cost V 3 bases and J 5 bases, with 16 bases left between them. The germline V gene encodes CDR1 SGHTA and CDR2 FQGNSA. This CDR3 has 15 amino acids. The CDR3 nucleotides read TGTGCCAGCAGCTTGTTTTCGAGGGTGGGGGAGACCCAGTACTTC. It translates to CASSLFSRVGETQYF.

This rearrangement joins TRBV28 to TRBJ2-2; TRBD2 agrees at 9 bases. V shed 3 bases and J 6 bases; nucleotides not matched to a gene: 5. CDR1 is MDHEN and CDR2 is SYDVKM in the germline V gene. This CDR3 is built from 15 residues. CDR3 sequence reads: CASSFVGLAAGELFF. As DNA, the CDR3 is TGTGCCAGCAGTTTCGTGGGACTAGCCGCCGGGGAGCTGTTTTTT.